Sequencing of this T cell receptor (beta chain) was carried out in a study of siplizumab effects on memory and regulatory T cells. For the study at large: Paired mixed lymphocyte reactions compared siplizumab roughly 0.97 ug/mL against no drug. General study findings and limits: Apparently key alloresponse contributors, naive T cells also seemed more diverse than memory cells.

Coculturing of the mixed lymphocyte reaction cells was performed at 37°C for 6 to 7 days. Turning to this clone: Antigen: not known.

Per individual sample, around 9.1 x 10^4 TCR templates were assayed. The table came from immunoSEQ multiplex PCR; TCRdb's copy has only in-frame clones and leaves some out. The sample yields over 15,000 clones, roughly 51% seen once. This CDR3 contains 18 residues. Germline V CDR1 and CDR2: MNHNS, SASEGT. J lost 0 bases, V lost 4 bases, and 9 bases had no gene match. The chain has TRBV6-1 and TRBJ2-6; 7 positions match TRBD1. The TCR originated in a human donor in good health; the cells came from an allogeneic mixed lymphocyte reaction. Sequenced: CFSE-low (dividing) CD4+ T cells sorted from an allogeneic mixed lymphocyte reaction. The CDR3 loop reads CASSVTDRARSGANVLTF. CDR3 nucleotide sequence: TGTGCCAGCAGTGTCACCGACAGGGCCCGCTCTGGGGCCAACGTCCTGACTTTC.